A single sample gave rise to the 29 T cell receptor beta chains below, sequenced in a study of T cell responses to AZD1222 COVID-19 vaccine. Measured with immunoSEQ multiplex PCR; TCRdb has only the in-frame clones, and not every one. Of about 160,000 clones in the sample, about 89% were seen once. The source material was peripheral blood, sampled on day 0 of AZD1222 vaccination. These receptor sequences come from an adult in good health.

The chain combines TRBV19 with TRBJ2-1; D possibly corresponds to TRBD2 (6 bases). The V end lost 4 bases, the J end lost 0 bases, and 16 bases lay between the germline ends. This CDR3 spans 17 amino acids. The germline CDR1 and CDR2 sequences are LNHDA and SQIVND (reference sequence). The CDR3 loop reads CASSRGDPGSSYNEQFF. The CDR3 coding sequence is TGTGCCAGTAGTAGAGGGGACCCCGGGAGCTCCTACAATGAGCAGTTCTTC.

About this clone itself: The germline gene is not matched at one end of the junction; a read error may be the cause. The chain is built from TRBV2 and TRBJ1-6; D not resolved. This CDR3 is built from 15 residues. The germline V gene has CDR1 SNHLY and CDR2 FYNNEI. CDR3 nucleotide sequence: TGTGCCAGCAGGGAAGGGTACTCCTATAATTCACCCCTCCACTTT. Translation gives CASREGYSYNSPLHF.

V is TRBV7-2 and J is TRBJ1-2, with TRBD1 as a possible D gene (5 bases). V lost 1 base to trimming and J lost 7 bases, with 19 bases between them. The CDR3 is 16 residues long. Germline loops: CDR1 SGHTA, CDR2 FQGNSA. The CDR3 region has the DNA TGTGCCAGCAGCTTAGGAGGGGACTCCCTTCGAGGTGGCTACACCTTC. Translating it yields CASSLGGDSLRGGYTF. The whole variable domain, filled in from reference TRBV7-2 and TRBJ1-2, reads GAGVSQSPSNKVTEKGKDVELRCDPISGHTALYWYRQSLGQGLEFLIYFQGNSAPDKSGLPSDRFSAERTGGSVSTLTIQRTQQEDSAVYLCASSLGGDSLRGGYTFGSGTRLTVV.

The chain uses TRBV27 and TRBJ2-1, with D possibly matching TRBD1 (6 bases). Trimming took 6 bases from V and 0 from J, leaving 12 bases between them. CDR1 and CDR2 (germline): MNHEY, SMNVEV (reference sequence). The CDR3 has 15 residues. DNA of the CDR3: TGTGCCAGCAGCCAGGGGCGGAGCTCCTACAATGAGCAGTTCTTC. Amino acids: CASSQGRSSYNEQFF.

The chain combines TRBV10-3 with TRBJ1-5, with 8 positions matching TRBD1. The CDR3 covers 15 residues. CDR1 is ENHRY and CDR2 is SYGVKD in the germline V gene. The junction had 9 bases not matched to a gene; V was cut back by 4 bases and J by 7 bases. The DNA of the CDR3 is TGTGCCATCAGTGTGACAGGGGATATGCGGCAGCCCCAGCATTTT. It codes for CAISVTGDMRQPQHF.

The V gene is TRBV5-1, the J gene TRBJ1-4; D possibly corresponds to TRBD1 (6 bases). This CDR3 region has 14 residues. Looked up from germline, CDR1 is SGHRS and CDR2 is YFSETQ. V dropped 2 bases and J dropped 8 bases, with 13 bases sitting between them. In DNA form, the CDR3 reads TGCGCCAGCAGCTTCGGGGGGCAGGACGAAAAACTGTTTTTT. It yields the protein CASSFGGQDEKLFF.

The CDR3 reads CASSLAVTGTSNTEAFF. CDR3 in DNA: TGCGCCAGCAGCTTGGCCGTTACCGGGACCTCGAACACTGAAGCTTTCTTT. The chain joins TRBV5-1 to TRBJ1-1; D might be TRBD1 (5 bases). Germline loops: CDR1 SGHRS, CDR2 YFSETQ. This CDR3 has 17 amino acids. V gave up 0 bases and J gave up 1 base, with 16 bases separating them.

The genes are TRBV28 and TRBJ1-3, with unresolved D. Per the germline V gene, CDR1 is MDHEN and CDR2 is SYDVKM. CDR3 length: 13 residues. V was shortened by 2 bases and J by 2 bases, with 4 bases between the two germline ends. CDR3 protein: CASSLTAGNTIYF. The CDR3 region has the DNA TGTGCCAGCAGTTTAACAGCTGGAAACACCATATATTTT.

V and J are TRBV3-1 (or the pseudogene TRBV3-2) and TRBJ1-3; no clear D. The CDR3 runs to 15 residues. Germline V lookup: CDR1 LGHDT, CDR2 YNNKEL (reference sequence). The ends were cut back, 1 base at V and 3 bases at J, with 10 bases in the middle. CDR3 DNA sequence: TGTGCCAGCAGCCAAGGGGTCCAGAGTGGAAACACCATATATTTT. Amino acid sequence: CASSQGVQSGNTIYF.

V is TRBV5-6 and J is TRBJ1-1, with no clear D. The germline gives CDR1 SGHDT, CDR2 YYEEEE. This CDR3 has 14 amino acids. V was cut by 2 bases and J by 3 bases, with 11 bases left in between. CDR3 region: CASSFGTRDTEAFF. CDR3 nucleotides: TGTGCCAGCAGCTTCGGCACGAGGGACACTGAAGCTTTCTTT.

V gene TRBV5-1 combines with J gene TRBJ2-7, with 9 bases aligning to TRBD1. The CDR3 sequence is 15 residues long. Trimming removed 5 bases from V and 2 bases from J; junction bases left unmatched: 8. The V gene's germline CDR1 is SGHRS and CDR2 YFSETQ. CDR3 in amino acids: CASRWGTGNTYEQYF. CDR3 DNA: TGCGCCAGCAGATGGGGGACAGGGAATACCTACGAGCAGTACTTC.

This chain links TRBV2 with TRBJ1-6; TRBD1 matches at 9 bases. The CDR3 extends over 16 amino acids. V lost 9 bases to trimming and J lost 9 bases; unmatched junction nucleotides: 15. Germline loops: CDR1 SNHLY, CDR2 FYNNEI. The CDR3 spells CARTTLQGAAGSPLHF. As DNA, the CDR3 is TGTGCCAGAACTACCCTACAGGGGGCAGCCGGTTCACCCCTCCACTTT. Filled out from reference TRBV2 and TRBJ1-6, the complete variable domain reads EPEVTQTPSHQVTQMGQEVILRCVPISNHLYFYWYRQILGQKVEFLVSFYNNEISEKSEIFDDQFSVERPDGSNFTLKIRSTKLEDSAMYFCARTTLQGAAGSPLHFGNGTRLTVT.

The chain carries TRBV28 and TRBJ2-5; unclear D gene. Germline V gives CDR1 MDHEN, CDR2 SYDVKM. This CDR3 has 13 amino acids. Deletions cut 3 bases from V and 4 bases from J, with 9 bases between. Written as DNA, the CDR3 is TGTGCCAGCAGTTTTACTGGTCCAGAGACCCAGTACTTC. Its translation: CASSFTGPETQYF.

V and J are TRBV19 and TRBJ2-6; possible D gene TRBD1, 6 bases. This CDR3 contains 16 residues. With 8 bases removed from V and 0 bases from J, the gap between germline ends came to 14 bases. Per germline, CDR1 LNHDA and CDR2 SQIVND (reference sequence). The CDR3 reads CASVPGHLSGANVLTF. CDR3 DNA sequence: TGTGCCAGTGTGCCGGGACATCTCTCTGGGGCCAACGTCCTGACTTTC.

The chain combines TRBV29-1 with TRBJ1-1, with D unclear. Germline V gene sequence: CDR1 SQVTM, CDR2 ANQGSEA. The CDR3 sequence is 14 residues long. V was clipped by 7 bases and J by 4 bases, with 19 bases between them. CDR3 coding DNA: TGCAGCGCCTGCACGTCCGGGTCGTGCACTGAAGCTTTCTTT. Translating gives CSACTSGSCTEAFF.

This clone was recorded a few times. The gene calls are TRBV12-3 or TRBV12-4 and TRBJ1-5, with a possible D match to TRBD1 (5 bases). This CDR3 region has 12 residues. Trimming removed 5 bases at V and 8 bases at J, with 10 bases between. For the CDR3, the DNA is TGTGCCAGCAGTCAGGCCAGGGAGCCCCAGCATTTT. This encodes CASSQAREPQHF.

This clone was seen a handful of times. CDR3 sequence (DNA): TGTGCCAGCAGCTCGTCCGGGACAGGGCACACTGAAGCTTTCTTT. This sequence encodes CASSSSGTGHTEAFF. The chain joins TRBV5-5 to TRBJ1-1; 9 bases fit TRBD1. Germline V gene data show CDR1 as SGHKS and CDR2 as YYEKEE (reference sequence). This CDR3 spans 15 amino acids. V lost 3 bases to trimming and J lost 3 bases; unmatched junction nucleotides: 6.

Only one count was recorded for this clone. The sample contains more than one DNA sequence encoding this CDR3. V usage is TRBV19 and J usage is TRBJ1-1; D is uncertain. CDR1 LNHDA and CDR2 SQIVND come from the germline V gene (reference sequence). V was trimmed by 2 bases and J by 1 base, leaving 5 bases between them. The CDR3 consists of 13 residues. The CDR3 here is CASSIKRNTEAFF. The CDR3 DNA follows: TGTGCCAGTAGTATAAAACGGAACACTGAAGCTTTCTTT.

The J gene is TRBJ1-2, the V gene TRBV4-3; possibly TRBD1 for D (5 bases). Between the trimmed V and J ends, which lost 4 bases and 4 bases, there was a span of 10 bases. In germline, CDR1 is LGHNA, CDR2 YSLEER. The CDR3 is made up of 13 amino acids. The CDR3 DNA is TGCGCCAGCAGCCCGGGGCATGGCTATGGCTACACCTTC. Residues: CASSPGHGYGYTF.

The chain is built from TRBV7-8 and TRBJ1-1, with D perhaps matching TRBD1 (6 bases). The CDR3 is 16 amino acids. Germline V CDR1 and CDR2: SGHVS, FQNEAQ. V lost 5 bases to trimming and J lost 2 bases, with 18 bases between them. CDR3 loop: CASSRVQGLLNTEAFF. As DNA, the CDR3 is TGTGCCAGCAGCCGAGTACAGGGACTCCTAAACACTGAAGCTTTCTTT.

This clone was detected once. The V and J genes are TRBV29-1 and TRBJ1-2; maybe TRBD1 (5 bases). Between the trimmed V and J ends, which lost 2 bases and 2 bases, there was a span of 9 bases. Germline V gene data show CDR1 as SQVTM and CDR2 as ANQGSEA. This CDR3 is 13 amino acids long. The CDR3 sequence is CSVEIGGNYGYTF. DNA for the CDR3: TGCAGCGTTGAAATTGGGGGGAACTATGGCTACACCTTC.

The rearrangement links TRBV11-2 to TRBJ2-7, with D perhaps matching TRBD1 (6 bases). Germline loops: CDR1 SGHAT, CDR2 FQNNGV. This CDR3 comprises 17 residues. V was cut by 1 base and J by 0 bases, with 16 bases left in between. This CDR3 is CASSLVGGQFLSYEQYF. The CDR3 DNA follows: TGTGCCAGCAGCTTAGTAGGGGGTCAGTTCCTCTCCTACGAGCAGTACTTC.

DNA for the CDR3: TGCGCCAGCAGCCCCGGCCCTACGACGACAGGGCTTAACACTGAAGCTTTCTTT. Protein: CASSPGPTTTGLNTEAFF. V gene TRBV5-1 combines with J gene TRBJ1-1, with TRBD1 identical over 7 bases. Germline assignment: CDR1 SGHRS and CDR2 YFSETQ. This CDR3 is 18 amino acids long. The trim removed 4 bases at V and 2 bases at J, leaving 17 bases unmatched. Drawing the rest from reference TRBV5-1 and TRBJ1-1, the complete variable domain is KAGVTQTPRYLIKTRGQQVTLSCSPISGHRSVSWYQQTPGQGLQFLFEYFSETQRNKGNFPGRFSGRQFSNSRSEMNVSTLELGDSALYLCASSPGPTTTGLNTEAFFGQGTRLTVV.

In DNA form, the CDR3 reads TGTGCCAGCAGCCAATCGACTAGCGGGATCAATGAGCAGTTCTTC. Residues: CASSQSTSGINEQFF. The chain employs TRBV4-2 and TRBJ2-1; 11 bases map to TRBD2. CDR3 length: 15 amino acids. After removal of 2 bases from V and 6 bases from J, the junction contained 3 bases not matched to a gene. Germline V gene sequence: CDR1 LGHNA, CDR2 YNFKEQ.

This clone was counted once. The chain links TRBV2 to TRBJ2-1, with 9 bases matching TRBD2. Trimming at V came to 5 bases and at J to 9 bases, leaving 11 bases not matched to a gene. The CDR3 totals 15 residues. Germline V CDR1 and CDR2: SNHLY, FYNNEI. The CDR3 spells CASSPAGGPGAEQFF. The CDR3 nucleotides read TGTGCCAGCAGTCCCGCGGGGGGGCCGGGGGCTGAGCAGTTCTTC.

The CDR3 loop is CSASNSFSYEQYF. In DNA form, the CDR3 reads TGCAGTGCTAGTAACTCTTTCTCCTACGAGCAGTACTTC. The V call is TRBV20-1, the J call TRBJ2-7; no clear D gene. Trimming pared 3 bases from V and 0 bases from J, leaving 9 bases between. The CDR3 runs 13 residues. The germline V gene encodes CDR1 DFQATT and CDR2 SNEGSKA (reference sequence).

This chain uses TRBV6-2 or TRBV6-3 with TRBJ1-2; 9 nucleotides agree with TRBD1. Per germline, CDR1 MNHEY and CDR2 SVGEGT. The V and J ends lost 4 bases and 8 bases, in that order; junction bases with no gene match: 5. The length of the CDR3 is 13 residues. CDR3 residues: CASSFGTGRGYTF. The CDR3 nucleotides read TGTGCCAGCAGTTTTGGGACAGGGCGAGGCTACACCTTC.

V is TRBV5-4 and J is TRBJ2-1; a weak D match, TRBD2 (6 bases). There are 15 residues in the CDR3. The germline gives CDR1 SGHNT, CDR2 YYREEE (reference sequence). Trimming cost V 4 bases and J 3 bases, with 14 bases left between them. The CDR3 sequence is CASSVGTEHYNEQFF. CDR3 sequence (DNA): TGTGCCAGCAGCGTCGGGACTGAGCACTACAATGAGCAGTTCTTC.

The rearrangement joins TRBV11-3 to TRBJ2-3; possibly TRBD1 or TRBD2 for D (5 bases each). The V end was cut by 5 bases, the J end by 0 bases, with 9 bases between. Per the germline V gene, CDR1 is SGHNT and CDR2 is YENEEA. The CDR3 totals 14 residues. CDR3 in DNA: TGTGCCAGCAGCGTCGGGGCTAGCACAGATACGCAGTATTTT. Its translation: CASSVGASTDTQYF.